Described below is a single TCR beta chain sequence and its context. What it binds is unknown. These data originate in a study of post-analysis software for immune sequencing data. Study-level findings and limits: Among roughly 5 TRBV segments more frequent in patients than controls were TRBV5-6, TRBV5-1 and TRBV20-1.

Prepared libraries of TCR beta cDNA carried unique molecular identifiers. A single record per CDR3 protein comes from TCRdb applying MiXCR to the PCR reads. The table includes a few hundred thousand distinct CDR3 sequences, about a third detected once. The J segment lost 3 bases and the V segment lost 1 base, leaving 9 bases of the junction unmatched. Germline CDR1 is LGHDT and CDR2 is YNNKEL (reference sequence). This CDR3 region has 16 residues. Input material: blood. The clonotype was recovered from a girl aged 2-17 years with multiple sclerosis. This sequence joins TRBV3-1 and TRBJ2-7; 7 positions agree with TRBD1. The CDR3 region is CASSQVRDSSHYEQYF. In DNA, the CDR3 is TGTGCCAGCAGCCAAGTCCGGGACAGTAGCCACTACGAGCAGTACTTC.